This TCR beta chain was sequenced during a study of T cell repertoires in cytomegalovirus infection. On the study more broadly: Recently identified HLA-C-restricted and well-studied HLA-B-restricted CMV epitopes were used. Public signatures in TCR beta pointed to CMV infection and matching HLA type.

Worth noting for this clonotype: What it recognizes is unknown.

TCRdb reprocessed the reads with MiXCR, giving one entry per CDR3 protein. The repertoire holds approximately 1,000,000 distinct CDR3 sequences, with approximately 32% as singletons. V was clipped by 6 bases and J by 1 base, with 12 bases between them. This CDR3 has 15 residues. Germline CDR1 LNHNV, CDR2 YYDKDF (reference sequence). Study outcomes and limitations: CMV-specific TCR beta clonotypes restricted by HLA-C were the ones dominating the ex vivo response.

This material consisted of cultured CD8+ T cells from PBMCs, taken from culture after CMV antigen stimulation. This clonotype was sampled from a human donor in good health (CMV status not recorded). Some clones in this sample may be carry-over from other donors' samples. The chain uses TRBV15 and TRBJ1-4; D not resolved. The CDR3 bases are TGTGCCACCAGTCACCGCCGAGGAACTAATGAAAAACTGTTTTTT. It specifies CATSHRRGTNEKLFF.